This T cell receptor (beta chain) stems from a study of shared clonotypes between healthy human individuals. Sequencing used immunoSEQ multiplex PCR; TCRdb keeps in-frame clones, though not all of them. The sample has around 2,000,000 clones, 90% to 95% seen once. CD45RO-negative, CCR7-positively selected cells formed the naive CD8 fraction, excluding terminally differentiated effector memory CD45RA+ cells. The TCR originated in a man aged 18 to 29 in good health. Some clones in this sample may be carry-over from other donors' samples. Material for sequencing was naive CD8+ T cells from PBMCs.

CDR3: CALSPLAGTNEQFF. DNA for the CDR3: TGTGCCCTTTCGCCACTAGCGGGAACCAATGAGCAGTTCTTC. This chain connects TRBV7-9 to TRBJ2-1, with TRBD2 matching 10 bases. Germline assignment: CDR1 SEHNR and CDR2 FQNEAQ (reference sequence). V dropped 11 bases and J dropped 6; count of bases not matched to a gene: 10. This CDR3 has 14 residues.